This is a list of T cell receptor beta chains from one sample in a study of cytomegalovirus exposure and HLA in healthy donors. Method: immunoSEQ multiplex PCR; TCRdb's copy keeps in-frame clones and lacks some. The sample consists of 100,000 to 150,000 clones, about 96% of them appearing once. Sequencing was performed on PBMCs. These receptors came from a man in his late teens or twenties in good health and CMV-seronegative. CDR3s include the opening cysteine and the closing phenylalanine or tryptophan. D genes are given only for firm matches. Size tells how often a clone was seen (once, few, many) or the class of an expanded clone, and some rows leave it out.

size,V,D,J,DNA,CDR3
NA,TRBV6-5,NA,TRBJ2-3,TGTGCCAGCAGCCCGGGGGACTTCGGCACAGATACGCAGTATTTT,CASSPGDFGTDTQYF
NA,TRBV5-6,NA,TRBJ2-1,TGTGCCAGCAGCCCCGATCTGACTTACAATGAGCAGTTCTTC,CASSPDLTYNEQFF
NA,TRBV28,TRBD1,TRBJ2-1,TGTGCCAGCAGTTCCTTGGACAGGGACAATGAGCAGTTCTTC,CASSSLDRDNEQFF
once,TRBV6-1,NA,TRBJ1-2,TGTGCCAGCAGTGAATCCAATTTGCGGATAGACTATGGCTACACCTTC,CASSESNLRIDYGYTF
NA,TRBV7-2,NA,TRBJ1-1,TGTGCCAGCAGCTTAGATACGGGAGTCCGAGGAGCTTTCTTT,CASSLDTGVRGAFF
NA,TRBV7-9,NA,TRBJ2-7,TGTGCCAGCATCCCTCCTCGGGCCTACGAGCAGTACTTC,CASIPPRAYEQYF
NA,TRBV28,NA,TRBJ2-7,TGTGCCAGCAGTTTATCCGGGGATAGATACGAGCAGTACTTC,CASSLSGDRYEQYF
NA,TRBV7-6,NA,TRBJ2-1,TGTGCCAGCAGCGAAGGGGGACGCCTAGTCCATGAGCAGTTCTTC,CASSEGGRLVHEQFF
NA,TRBV6-5,TRBD1,TRBJ1-1,TGTGCCAGCAATACTGACAGGGGATTTGGCACTGAAGCTTTCTTT,CASNTDRGFGTEAFF
NA,TRBV4-3,TRBD1,TRBJ2-7,TGCGCCAGCAGCCGCGCGACAGGGAACTACGAGCAGTACTTC,CASSRATGNYEQYF
NA,TRBV5-4,TRBD2,TRBJ2-3,TGTGCCAGCAGACAAGGACTAGCGGGAGGGGCAGATACGCAGTATTTT,CASRQGLAGGADTQYF
NA,TRBV2,NA,TRBJ2-1,TGTGCCAGCAGTGGCGTGGACCTGGGAGATGAGCAGTTCTTC,CASSGVDLGDEQFF
NA,TRBV27,TRBD1,TRBJ1-1,TGTGCCAGCACCTATACGGCAGGGGGTATTACCCTGAACACTGAAGCTTTCTTT,CASTYTAGGITLNTEAFF
NA,TRBV4-3,NA,TRBJ2-7,TGCGCCAGCAGCCAAGAGAAATACGGGGGCTCCTACGAGCAGTACTTC,CASSQEKYGGSYEQYF
NA,TRBV11-3,NA,TRBJ2-1,TGTGCCAGCAGCTTAGGGAGCTCCTACAATGAGCAGTTCTTC,CASSLGSSYNEQFF
NA,TRBV7-2,TRBD1,TRBJ1-4,TGTGCCAGCAGCTCGACAGGGGTTGCTAATGAAAAACTGTTTTTT,CASSSTGVANEKLFF
NA,TRBV9,TRBD1,TRBJ2-6,TGTGCCAGCAGCGTAGGACCTCCGGGACAGCGAGATCCCGGGGCCAACGTCCTGACTTTC,CASSVGPPGQRDPGANVLTF
once,TRBV5-1,TRBD1,TRBJ2-7,TGCGCCAGCAGCGCCGGGACAGGGGACTACGAGCAGTACTTC,CASSAGTGDYEQYF